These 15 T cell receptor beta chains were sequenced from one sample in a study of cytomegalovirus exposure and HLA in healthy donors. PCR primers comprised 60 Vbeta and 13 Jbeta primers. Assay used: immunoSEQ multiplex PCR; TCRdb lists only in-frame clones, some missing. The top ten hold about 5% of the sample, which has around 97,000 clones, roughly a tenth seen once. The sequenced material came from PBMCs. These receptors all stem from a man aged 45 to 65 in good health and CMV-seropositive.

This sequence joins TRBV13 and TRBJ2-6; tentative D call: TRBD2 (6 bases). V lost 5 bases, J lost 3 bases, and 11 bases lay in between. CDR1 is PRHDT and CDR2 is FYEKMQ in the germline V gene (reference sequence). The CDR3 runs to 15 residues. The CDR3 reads CASSPQGGGANVLTF. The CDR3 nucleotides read TGTGCCAGCAGCCCCCAGGGAGGTGGGGCCAACGTCCTGACTTTC.

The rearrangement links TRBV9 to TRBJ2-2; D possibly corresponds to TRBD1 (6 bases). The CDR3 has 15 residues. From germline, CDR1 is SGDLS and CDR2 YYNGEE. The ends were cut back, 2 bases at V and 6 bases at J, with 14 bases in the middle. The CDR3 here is CASSVLGGRAGELFF. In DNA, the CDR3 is TGTGCCAGCAGCGTTTTAGGGGGACGGGCCGGGGAGCTGTTTTTT.

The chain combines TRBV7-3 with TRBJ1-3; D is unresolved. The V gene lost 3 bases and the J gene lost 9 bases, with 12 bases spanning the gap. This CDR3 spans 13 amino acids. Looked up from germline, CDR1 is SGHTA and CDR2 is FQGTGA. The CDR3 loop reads CASSFGGESTIYF. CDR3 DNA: TGTGCCAGCAGCTTTGGCGGGGAGAGCACCATATATTTT.

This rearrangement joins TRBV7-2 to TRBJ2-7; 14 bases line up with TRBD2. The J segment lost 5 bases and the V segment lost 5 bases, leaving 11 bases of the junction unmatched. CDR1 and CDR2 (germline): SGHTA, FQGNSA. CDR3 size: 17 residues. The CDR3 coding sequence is TGTGCCAGCAGCCCGACTAGCGGGAGGGCTCTAGGCAACGAGCAGTACTTC. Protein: CASSPTSGRALGNEQYF.

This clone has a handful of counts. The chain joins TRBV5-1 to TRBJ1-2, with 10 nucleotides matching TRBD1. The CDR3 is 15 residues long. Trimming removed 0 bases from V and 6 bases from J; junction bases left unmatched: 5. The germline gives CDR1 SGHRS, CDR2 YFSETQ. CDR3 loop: CASSLEGQGPNGYTF. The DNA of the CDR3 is TGCGCCAGCAGCTTGGAGGGACAGGGGCCGAATGGCTACACCTTC. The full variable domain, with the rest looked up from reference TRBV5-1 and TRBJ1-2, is KAGVTQTPRYLIKTRGQQVTLSCSPISGHRSVSWYQQTPGQGLQFLFEYFSETQRNKGNFPGRFSGRQFSNSRSEMNVSTLELGDSALYLCASSLEGQGPNGYTFGSGTRLTVV.

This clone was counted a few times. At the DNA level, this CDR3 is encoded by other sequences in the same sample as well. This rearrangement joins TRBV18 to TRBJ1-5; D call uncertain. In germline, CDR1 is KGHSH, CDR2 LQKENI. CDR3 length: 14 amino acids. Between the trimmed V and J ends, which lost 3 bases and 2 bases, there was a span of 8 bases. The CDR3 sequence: CASSPDGGNQPQHF. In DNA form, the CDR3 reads TGTGCCAGCTCACCCGACGGAGGCAATCAGCCCCAGCATTTT.

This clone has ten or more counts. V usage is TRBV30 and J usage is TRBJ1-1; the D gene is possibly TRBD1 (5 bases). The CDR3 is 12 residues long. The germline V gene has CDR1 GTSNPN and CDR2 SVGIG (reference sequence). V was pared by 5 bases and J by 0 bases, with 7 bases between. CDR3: CAWDRMNTEAFF. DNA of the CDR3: TGTGCCTGGGACAGAATGAACACTGAAGCTTTCTTT. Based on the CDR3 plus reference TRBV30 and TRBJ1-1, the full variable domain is SQTIHQWPATLVQPVGSPLSLECTVEGTSNPNLYWYRQAAGRGLQLLFYSVGIGQISSEVPQNLSASRPQDRQFILSSKKLLLSDSGFYLCAWDRMNTEAFFGQGTRLTVV.

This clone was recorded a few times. As DNA, the CDR3 is TGTGCCAGCAGCCCCCCGTGGAGGATCGGCACAGATACGCAGTATTTT. It is translated as CASSPPWRIGTDTQYF. The V call is TRBV7-9, the J call TRBJ2-3; possibly TRBD2 for D (5 bases). V shed 5 bases and J shed 1 base, with 16 bases lying between them. The CDR3 spans 16 residues. The germline V gene has CDR1 SEHNR and CDR2 FQNEAQ (reference sequence).

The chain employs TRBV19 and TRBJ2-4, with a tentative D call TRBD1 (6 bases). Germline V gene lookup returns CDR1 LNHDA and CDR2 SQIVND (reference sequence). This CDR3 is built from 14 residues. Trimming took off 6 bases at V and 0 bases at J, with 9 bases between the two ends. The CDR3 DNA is TGTGCCAGTAGGGGACACCTAGCCAAAAACATTCAGTACTTC. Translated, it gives CASRGHLAKNIQYF.

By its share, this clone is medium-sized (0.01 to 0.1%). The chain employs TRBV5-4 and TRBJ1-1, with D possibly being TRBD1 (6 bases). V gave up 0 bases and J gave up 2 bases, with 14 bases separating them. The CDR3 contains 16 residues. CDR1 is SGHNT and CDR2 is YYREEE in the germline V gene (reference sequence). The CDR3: CASSLAPGQINTEAFF. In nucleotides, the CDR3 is TGTGCCAGCAGCTTGGCCCCCGGACAGATCAACACTGAAGCTTTCTTT.

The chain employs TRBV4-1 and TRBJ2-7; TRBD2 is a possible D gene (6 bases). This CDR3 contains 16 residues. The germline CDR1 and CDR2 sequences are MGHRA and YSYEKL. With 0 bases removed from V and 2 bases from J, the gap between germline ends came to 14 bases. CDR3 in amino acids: CASSQDRLEGTYEQYF. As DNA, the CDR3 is TGCGCCAGCAGCCAAGACCGACTAGAGGGAACCTACGAGCAGTACTTC.

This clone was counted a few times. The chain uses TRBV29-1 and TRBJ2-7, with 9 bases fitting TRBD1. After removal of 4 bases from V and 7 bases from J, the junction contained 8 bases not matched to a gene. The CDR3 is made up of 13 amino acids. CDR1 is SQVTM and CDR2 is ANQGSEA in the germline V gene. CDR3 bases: TGCAGCGTTGGGTTGGGACAGGGTGGGGAGCAGTACTTC. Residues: CSVGLGQGGEQYF.

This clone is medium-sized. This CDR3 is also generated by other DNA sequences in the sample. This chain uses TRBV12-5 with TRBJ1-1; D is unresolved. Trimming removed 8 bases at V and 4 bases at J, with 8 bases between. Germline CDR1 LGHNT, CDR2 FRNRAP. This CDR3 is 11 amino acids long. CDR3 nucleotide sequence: TGTGCTAGTACGGGGAGCACTGAAGCTTTCTTT. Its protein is CASTGSTEAFF.

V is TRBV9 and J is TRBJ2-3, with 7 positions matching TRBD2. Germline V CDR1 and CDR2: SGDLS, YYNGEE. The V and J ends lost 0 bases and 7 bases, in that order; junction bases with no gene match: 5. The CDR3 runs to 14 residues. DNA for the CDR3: TGTGCCAGCAGCGTAGGGGTAGCGGGTCATACGCAGTATTTT. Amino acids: CASSVGVAGHTQYF. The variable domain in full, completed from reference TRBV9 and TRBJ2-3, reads DSGVTQTPKHLITATGQRVTLRCSPRSGDLSVYWYQQSLDQGLQFLIQYYNGEERAKGNILERFSAQQFPDLHSELNLSSLELGDSALYFCASSVGVAGHTQYFGPGTRLTVL.

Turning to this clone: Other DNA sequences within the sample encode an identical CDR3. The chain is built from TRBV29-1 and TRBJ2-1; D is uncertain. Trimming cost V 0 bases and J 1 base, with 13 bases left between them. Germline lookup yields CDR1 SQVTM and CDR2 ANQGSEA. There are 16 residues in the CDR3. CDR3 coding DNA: TGCAGCGTTGAAGACTCTTCCCTGAGGTCCTACAATGAGCAGTTCTTC. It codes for CSVEDSSLRSYNEQFF.